This T cell receptor (beta chain) was documented in a study of blood T cell repertoires in COVID-19. The overall study: Samples of COVID-19 (acute and convalescent) were obtained from the United States, Italy and Spain.

The table came from immunoSEQ multiplex PCR; TCRdb's copy has only in-frame clones and leaves some out. The top ten clones hold around 5.8% of a sample with around 100,000 clones, approximately 92% of them seen once. The junction had 8 bases not matched to a gene; V was cut back by 4 bases and J by 0 bases. The CDR3 runs 16 residues. Germline CDR1 and CDR2: SGHTS and YDEGEE. This sequence joins TRBV5-8 and TRBJ2-7, with 9 bases matching TRBD2. The sequencing input was peripheral blood. The receptor comes from a man aged 50 to 59 with active COVID-19. This CDR3 reads CASSRGTSSSSYEQYF. The CDR3 DNA reads as TGTGCCAGCAGCCGAGGGACTAGCAGCAGCTCCTACGAGCAGTACTTC.